These T cell receptor beta chains were read from a single sample in a study of patients and donors after allogeneic stem cell transplantation. TCRdb called the RT-PCR reads again in MiXCR, with one record for every CDR3 protein. In the table there are 900,000 to 1,000,000 distinct CDR3 sequences, 15% to 20% of which are singletons. The sequenced sample consisted of blood, either unsorted or a sorted T cell fraction (not recorded which). These receptors all stem from a human donor who was either an allogeneic HSCT recipient or a stem cell or donor lymphocyte infusion donor (not recorded which). It is not recorded whose cells these are; they may come from a transplant donor. The CDR3 runs from the conserved cysteine through the conserved F or W. Fields, in order: CDR3 DNA, CDR3 protein, D gene, V gene, clone size, J gene. D genes are given only for firm matches. Rows give clone size only sometimes, using once, few, many, or a class for an expanded clone.

CDR3nt: TGTGCCAGCAGTTTTATCGCGGAGGACAATGAGCAGTTCTTC
CDR3aa: CASSFIAEDNEQFF
d_gene: NA
v_gene: TRBV12-3/TRBV12-4
abundance: NA
j_gene: TRBJ2-1

CDR3nt: TGTGCCAGCAGCCAAGATTTGTTGGAGACCCAGTACTTC
CDR3aa: CASSQDLLETQYF
d_gene: NA
v_gene: TRBV4-2
abundance: few
j_gene: TRBJ2-5

CDR3nt: TGTGCCAGCAGCCCCCTTGGGACAGGGTCCTACAATGAGCAGTTCTTC
CDR3aa: CASSPLGTGSYNEQFF
d_gene: TRBD1
v_gene: TRBV3-1
abundance: NA
j_gene: TRBJ2-1

CDR3nt: TGTGCCAGCAGCGTCGTGCTCACCGGGGAGCTGTTTTTT
CDR3aa: CASSVVLTGELFF
d_gene: NA
v_gene: TRBV7-2
abundance: few
j_gene: TRBJ2-2

CDR3nt: TGCGCCAGCAGCCAGGGTAGCGGGGGGGCTTTTAGGAGCTCCTACAATGAGCAGTTCTTC
CDR3aa: CASSQGSGGAFRSSYNEQFF
d_gene: TRBD2
v_gene: TRBV4-3
abundance: NA
j_gene: TRBJ2-1

CDR3nt: TGCGCCAGCAGCTTGGGTTGGGGAAATGAAAAACTGTTTTTT
CDR3aa: CASSLGWGNEKLFF
d_gene: NA
v_gene: TRBV5-1
abundance: NA
j_gene: TRBJ1-4

CDR3nt: TGTGCCAGCAGTGGGCAGGGAGTCCCCGGGGAGCTGTTTTTT
CDR3aa: CASSGQGVPGELFF
d_gene: NA
v_gene: TRBV27
abundance: NA
j_gene: TRBJ2-2

CDR3nt: TGCAGTGCTAGGACAGGGACTGTTCAGCCCCAGCATTTT
CDR3aa: CSARTGTVQPQHF
d_gene: TRBD1
v_gene: TRBV20-1
abundance: NA
j_gene: TRBJ1-5

CDR3nt: TGCAGTGCTAGGACTAGCCGGTACGAGCAGTACTTC
CDR3aa: CSARTSRYEQYF
d_gene: TRBD2
v_gene: TRBV20-1
abundance: few
j_gene: TRBJ2-7

CDR3nt: TGTGCCACCAGCAGAGATGGGTGGGCAGCTGAGCAGTTCTTC
CDR3aa: CATSRDGWAAEQFF
d_gene: NA
v_gene: TRBV15
abundance: few
j_gene: TRBJ2-1

CDR3nt: TGCAGTGCTGACTCCGGGACAGACTACAATGAGCAGTTCTTC
CDR3aa: CSADSGTDYNEQFF
d_gene: TRBD1
v_gene: TRBV20-1
abundance: NA
j_gene: TRBJ2-1

CDR3nt: TGTGCCAGCAGCACCTCAGGGGCGGTAACAGAGACCCAGTACTTC
CDR3aa: CASSTSGAVTETQYF
d_gene: NA
v_gene: TRBV9
abundance: NA
j_gene: TRBJ2-5

CDR3nt: TGTGCTAGTGGTTGGGACTTGACAGGTTCTCTAGAAGAGACCCAGTACTTC
CDR3aa: CASGWDLTGSLEETQYF
d_gene: NA
v_gene: TRBV12-5
abundance: few
j_gene: TRBJ2-5

CDR3nt: TGTGCCAGCAGCCGCCGGGACACAGACACAGATACGCAGTATTTT
CDR3aa: CASSRRDTDTDTQYF
d_gene: NA
v_gene: TRBV7-2
abundance: few
j_gene: TRBJ2-3

CDR3nt: TGTGCCAGCAGCTTACTAGCGGCGGCGAACACCGGGGAGCTGTTTTTT
CDR3aa: CASSLLAAANTGELFF
d_gene: TRBD2
v_gene: TRBV7-3
abundance: once
j_gene: TRBJ2-2

CDR3nt: TGCGCCAGCAGCCAAGATCCCGACAGCTTCAATCAGCCCCAGCATTTT
CDR3aa: CASSQDPDSFNQPQHF
d_gene: NA
v_gene: TRBV4-1
abundance: few
j_gene: TRBJ1-5

CDR3nt: TGCAGCGTTGAAAACACAGAAGAAAAACTGTTTTTT
CDR3aa: CSVENTEEKLFF
d_gene: NA
v_gene: TRBV29-1
abundance: NA
j_gene: TRBJ1-4

CDR3nt: TGTGCCATCGCTGGGACAGTCCAAGAGACCCAGTACTTC
CDR3aa: CAIAGTVQETQYF
d_gene: TRBD1
v_gene: TRBV10-3
abundance: NA
j_gene: TRBJ2-5

CDR3nt: TGTGCCAGCTCACCAGCGCTCTACAATGAGCAGTTCTTC
CDR3aa: CASSPALYNEQFF
d_gene: NA
v_gene: TRBV18
abundance: NA
j_gene: TRBJ2-1

CDR3nt: TGCAGTGCCACAACCCAACTAGCCAGAAACACAGATACGCAGTATTTT
CDR3aa: CSATTQLARNTDTQYF
d_gene: NA
v_gene: TRBV20-1
abundance: few
j_gene: TRBJ2-3

CDR3nt: TGTGCCAGCAGCTTACCCGCTCGAAGCTCCTACAATGAGCAGTTCTTC
CDR3aa: CASSLPARSSYNEQFF
d_gene: NA
v_gene: TRBV7-6
abundance: NA
j_gene: TRBJ2-1

CDR3nt: TGTGCCAGCAGACCGGGGGCCTCCTCCTACGAGCAGTACTTC
CDR3aa: CASRPGASSYEQYF
d_gene: NA
v_gene: TRBV5-6
abundance: few
j_gene: TRBJ2-7

CDR3nt: TGTGCCAGCAGCCCCCTCCCCGCGACAGTACTCCTGGGGGCCGGGGAGCTGTTTTTT
CDR3aa: CASSPLPATVLLGAGELFF
d_gene: NA
v_gene: TRBV7-8
abundance: NA
j_gene: TRBJ2-2

CDR3nt: TGTGCCAGCAGCTCACGGGGCCCTAGCTCCTACGAGCAGTACTTC
CDR3aa: CASSSRGPSSYEQYF
d_gene: NA
v_gene: TRBV6-1
abundance: few
j_gene: TRBJ2-7

CDR3nt: TGTGCCAGCAGTTTACAGGGGCGCCGCCAAGAGACCCAGTACTTC
CDR3aa: CASSLQGRRQETQYF
d_gene: NA
v_gene: TRBV27
abundance: few
j_gene: TRBJ2-5

CDR3nt: TGTGCCAGCAGTCCGCCTGAGTGGGACAGCTCCTACAATGAGCAGTTCTTC
CDR3aa: CASSPPEWDSSYNEQFF
d_gene: TRBD1
v_gene: TRBV27
abundance: NA
j_gene: TRBJ2-1